Below, 23 T cell receptor beta chains from the same sample are listed, as sequenced in a study of patients and donors after allogeneic stem cell transplantation. TCRdb fed the RT-PCR reads into MiXCR, producing one record per CDR3 protein. Seen here are 150,000 or so distinct CDR3 sequences, roughly 22% observed once, and the top ten hold about 25%. The sequencing input was blood, either unsorted or a sorted T cell fraction (not recorded which). The receptors originated from a human donor who was either an allogeneic HSCT recipient or a stem cell or donor lymphocyte infusion donor (not recorded which). It is not recorded whose cells these are; they may come from a transplant donor.

There are a few counts of this clonotype. This chain uses TRBV12-3 or TRBV12-4 with TRBJ2-1, with TRBD2 as a possible D gene (6 bases). The CDR3 totals 14 residues. V lost 10 bases and J lost 4, with 17 bases in between. The CDR3 region is CATLGGRKYNEQFF. The CDR3 DNA is TGTGCCACCTTGGGGGGTAGGAAATACAATGAGCAGTTCTTC.

This clonotype was picked up many times. The CDR3 spells CSASSGMGDTIYF. The CDR3 DNA sequence: TGCAGTGCCTCCTCCGGGATGGGAGACACCATATATTTT. This sequence joins TRBV20-1 and TRBJ1-3; D not certain. Germline-derived CDR1 and CDR2 are DFQATT and SNEGSKA (reference sequence). This CDR3 has 13 residues. The V end was cut by 6 bases, the J end by 8 bases, with 17 bases between.

This chain links TRBV20-1 with TRBJ2-1; TRBD1 matches at 8 bases. CDR1 is DFQATT, CDR2 SNEGSKA, per germline (reference sequence). The CDR3 runs to 16 residues. Losses at the gene ends were 3 bases for V and 7 bases for J; bases not matched to a gene: 14. CDR3 coding DNA: TGCAGTGCTAGTCCCGGGACAGGTCTGAACCGGAATGAGCAGTTCTTC. It translates to CSASPGTGLNRNEQFF.

This clonotype has a handful of counts. The rearrangement joins TRBV7-8 to TRBJ1-1; D remains unclear. Germline CDR1 SGHVS, CDR2 FQNEAQ. The V and J ends lost 6 bases and 1 base respectively, with 18 bases between them. CDR3 length equals 16 residues. The CDR3 region is CASRLIPGETNTEAFF. CDR3 nucleotide sequence: TGTGCCAGCAGATTAATCCCCGGGGAAACGAACACTGAAGCTTTCTTT.

This clonotype was seen more than once but under ten times. The chain has TRBV7-3 and TRBJ2-1, with 10 bases identical to TRBD2. The CDR3 sequence is 15 residues long. J lost 5 bases, V lost 1 base, and 2 bases had no gene match. The germline gives CDR1 SGHTA, CDR2 FQGTGA. CDR3 loop: CASSLNLAGDNEQFF. The CDR3 bases are TGTGCCAGCAGCTTAAACCTAGCGGGGGACAATGAGCAGTTCTTC.

This clonotype was seen repeatedly, ten times or more. The chain employs TRBV3-1 and TRBJ1-2; TRBD1 is a possible D gene (5 bases). Trimming removed 2 bases at V and 3 bases at J, with 10 bases between. CDR3 size: 14 residues. Germline V gene lookup returns CDR1 LGHDT and CDR2 YNNKEL (reference sequence). CDR3 in amino acids: CASSQHGGDYGYTF. In DNA form, the CDR3 reads TGTGCCAGCAGCCAACATGGGGGGGACTATGGCTACACCTTC.

The chain couples TRBV7-9 to TRBJ2-1; a possible D gene is TRBD2 (6 bases). Between the trimmed V and J ends, which lost 7 bases and 1 base, there was a span of 8 bases. Looked up from germline, CDR1 is SEHNR and CDR2 is FQNEAQ (reference sequence). The CDR3 totals 13 residues. This CDR3 reads CASKEGSYNEQFF. CDR3 bases: TGTGCCAGCAAGGAGGGTTCCTACAATGAGCAGTTCTTC.

This clonotype was seen only a few times. The rearrangement uses TRBV12-3 or TRBV12-4 and TRBJ2-3; D is ambiguous. V was pared by 8 bases and J by 2 bases, with 17 bases between. The CDR3 is 15 amino acids. CDR3 coding DNA: TGTGCCAGCCGCCTACCTGTTTCCCCCACAGATACGCAGTATTTT. Amino acids: CASRLPVSPTDTQYF.

In this sample, this clonotype turned up a few times. The J gene is TRBJ1-2, the V gene TRBV5-1; 7 bases align to TRBD1. This CDR3 region has 14 residues. Germline loops: CDR1 SGHRS, CDR2 YFSETQ. J was trimmed by 6 bases and V by 3 bases; bases with no gene match: 8. The CDR3, as DNA: TGCGCCAGCAGCTCTAGACAGGGATCGGATGGCTACACCTTC. Encoded protein: CASSSRQGSDGYTF.

V usage is TRBV7-9 and J usage is TRBJ1-2; TRBD1 is a possible D gene (6 bases). The CDR3 covers 16 residues. V lost 6 bases to trimming and J lost 2 bases, with 19 bases between them. Germline V CDR1 and CDR2: SEHNR, FQNEAQ (reference sequence). CDR3 sequence: CASSLRDTFVNYGYTF. CDR3 bases: TGTGCCAGCAGTCTGAGGGACACCTTTGTCAACTATGGCTACACCTTC.

The chain combines TRBV29-1 with TRBJ2-1; 10 nucleotides line up with TRBD2. The V gene end was trimmed by 4 bases and the J gene end by 5 bases; junction bases not matched to a gene: 5. Germline CDR1 reads SQVTM; CDR2 reads ANQGSEA. The CDR3 sequence is 14 residues long. CDR3 region: CSVGSGRAHNEQFF. As DNA, the CDR3 is TGCAGCGTTGGAAGCGGGAGGGCCCACAATGAGCAGTTCTTC.

Written as DNA, the CDR3 is TGTGCCAGCAGCCCTACTCTTGCTGGGCGGGAGACCCAGTACTTC. Translated: CASSPTLAGRETQYF. The chain is built from TRBV7-6 and TRBJ2-5; D uncertain. The V end was cut by 5 bases, the J end by 5 bases, with 18 bases between. Germline V lookup: CDR1 SGHVS, CDR2 FNYEAQ. CDR3 length: 15 residues. Looking up the rest from reference TRBV7-6 and TRBJ2-5 gives the full variable domain: GAGVSQSPRYKVTKRGQDVALRCDPISGHVSLYWYRQALGQGPEFLTYFNYEAQQDKSGLPNDRFSAERPEGSISTLTIQRTEQRDSAMYRCASSPTLAGRETQYFGPGTRLLVL.

V gene TRBV3-1 combines with J gene TRBJ2-3; 7 bases agree with TRBD1. CDR3 length equals 17 residues. Germline CDR1 reads LGHDT; CDR2 reads YNNKEL (reference sequence). Trimming removed 2 bases from V and 2 bases from J; junction bases left unmatched: 10. CDR3 sequence (DNA): TGTGCCAGCAGCCAAACCTCGACAGGGTATCCCACAGATACGCAGTATTTT. This gives the protein CASSQTSTGYPTDTQYF.

The J gene is TRBJ2-2, the V gene TRBV5-1; D possibly matches TRBD1 or TRBD2 (5 bases each). Germline values: CDR1 SGHRS, CDR2 YFSETQ. Trimming pared 5 bases from V and 3 bases from J, leaving 8 bases between. This CDR3 comprises 13 residues. This CDR3 reads CASSGTYTGELFF. In nucleotides, the CDR3 is TGCGCCAGCAGTGGGACCTACACCGGGGAGCTGTTTTTT. Based on the CDR3 plus reference TRBV5-1 and TRBJ2-2, the full variable domain is KAGVTQTPRYLIKTRGQQVTLSCSPISGHRSVSWYQQTPGQGLQFLFEYFSETQRNKGNFPGRFSGRQFSNSRSEMNVSTLELGDSALYLCASSGTYTGELFFGEGSRLTVL.

This clonotype came up a few times. V usage is TRBV2 and J usage is TRBJ2-5; 7 positions agree with TRBD1. Per germline, CDR1 SNHLY and CDR2 FYNNEI. V trimming: 4 bases; J trimming: 2 bases; junction bases outside the gene matches: 10. There are 16 residues in the CDR3. As DNA, the CDR3 is TGTGCCAGCAGTGTAACAGGGGAAGAGACTCAAGAGACCCAGTACTTC. It encodes CASSVTGEETQETQYF.

The chain couples TRBV30 to TRBJ1-2; tentatively, D is TRBD1 (5 bases). V was cut by 7 bases and J by 4 bases, with 13 bases left in between. Germline V gene sequence: CDR1 GTSNPN, CDR2 SVGIG (reference sequence). The CDR3 loop spans 12 amino acids. This CDR3 reads CAFDSAGYGYTF. CDR3 DNA sequence: TGTGCCTTTGACAGCGCGGGCTATGGCTACACCTTC.

This clonotype was observed at least ten times. This sequence joins TRBV5-1 and TRBJ1-1; D may be TRBD1 (6 bases). There are 14 residues in the CDR3. The germline gives CDR1 SGHRS, CDR2 YFSETQ. Trimming shortened V by 4 bases and J by 3 bases, and 13 bases separated the two germline ends. This CDR3 is CASSLQGGDTEAFF. CDR3 nucleotides: TGCGCCAGCAGCCTACAGGGAGGGGACACTGAAGCTTTCTTT.

The V gene is TRBV10-3, the J gene TRBJ1-2; 8 nucleotides line up with TRBD1. Germline trimming cut 6 bases from V and 6 bases from J; bases unmatched to any gene: 6. Germline CDR1 and CDR2: ENHRY and SYGVKD. This CDR3 comprises 13 residues. The CDR3, as DNA: TGTGCCATCAGCGACGGACAGGGCGATGGCTACACCTTC. It translates to CAISDGQGDGYTF.

The chain has TRBV5-1 and TRBJ2-7; TRBD2 matches 7 bases. The CDR3 runs 16 residues. Trimming cost V 3 bases and J 2 bases; bases outside gene matches: 11. Germline CDR1 SGHRS, CDR2 YFSETQ. The CDR3 sequence is CASSYSSGIPTYEQYF. The CDR3 DNA reads as TGCGCCAGCAGCTATTCAAGCGGGATCCCAACCTACGAGCAGTACTTC.

This clonotype showed up just a few times. The rearrangement links TRBV24-1 to TRBJ1-1, with D unclear. The CDR3 extends over 14 amino acids. With 9 bases removed from V and 1 base from J, the gap between germline ends came to 14 bases. CDR1 is KGHDR, CDR2 SFDVKD, per germline. The CDR3 spells CATSDSRSNTEAFF. The CDR3 DNA sequence: TGTGCCACCTCTGATAGCAGGTCGAACACTGAAGCTTTCTTT.

The genes are TRBV27 and TRBJ2-2; D may be TRBD2 (5 bases). Per the germline V gene, CDR1 is MNHEY and CDR2 is SMNVEV (reference sequence). The CDR3 length is 14 residues. Trimming pared 5 bases from V and 6 bases from J, leaving 13 bases between. The CDR3 DNA is TGTGCCAGCAGTCCCTGGACTCAATCCGGGGAGCTGTTTTTT. Protein: CASSPWTQSGELFF.

The V gene is TRBV20-1, the J gene TRBJ2-2, with no clear D. V was trimmed by 3 bases and J by 5 bases, leaving 7 bases between them. This CDR3 spans 12 amino acids. CDR1 is DFQATT, CDR2 SNEGSKA, per germline (reference sequence). The CDR3 DNA reads TGCAGTGCTAGCTTTGGGACCGGGGAGCTGTTTTTT. As protein: CSASFGTGELFF.

This clonotype was seen a few times. This sequence joins TRBV20-1 and TRBJ1-2, with D possibly matching TRBD1 (6 bases). The CDR3 totals 13 residues. V was cut by 4 bases and J by 8 bases, with 17 bases left in between. Germline CDR1 and CDR2: DFQATT and SNEGSKA (reference sequence). The CDR3 is CSATLDSPQGYTF. The DNA for the CDR3 is TGCAGTGCTACATTGGACAGTCCTCAGGGCTACACCTTC.